Shown below are 8 T cell receptor beta chains from a single sample sequenced in a study of CD8+CD57+ T cells in acquired aplastic anemia. Those patients picked for sequencing had displayed CD8+CD57+ cell expansion on flow cytometry. For CDR3 and TCR beta VDJ profiling, genomic DNA was the template used. MiXCR, run by TCRdb on the reads, gives a single entry per CDR3 protein. The sample lists around 200,000 distinct CDR3 sequences, approximately 48% occurring once. The sequencing input was sorted CD4+, CD8+, or CD8+CD57+ T cells (not recorded which) from PBMCs. The receptors originated from a human donor with aplastic anemia.

This clonotype was picked up many times. In DNA, the CDR3 is TGTGCCAGCAGTCGACAGGGGAATAACTATGGCTACACCTTC. Translation: CASSRQGNNYGYTF. This chain connects TRBV12-3 or TRBV12-4 to TRBJ1-2; 8 bases line up with TRBD1. This CDR3 comprises 14 residues. J lost 1 base, V lost 5 bases, and 3 bases had no gene match.

Only a few counts were recorded for this clonotype. V usage is TRBV6-1 and J usage is TRBJ2-3; D is possibly TRBD1 (5 bases). The CDR3 is 13 amino acids. Per germline, CDR1 MNHNS and CDR2 SASEGT. The V end was cut by 2 bases, the J end by 6 bases, with 9 bases between. CDR3 loop: CASSESWGDTQYF. CDR3 nucleotides: TGTGCCAGCAGTGAATCCTGGGGCGATACGCAGTATTTT.

This clonotype came up a few times. The conserved phenylalanine or tryptophan normally closing the CDR3 is absent here, so this likely arose from a read error. The chain joins TRBV5-1 to TRBJ1-5, with D possibly being TRBD1 (5 bases). The CDR3 length is 14 residues. Germline V gene data show CDR1 as SGHRS and CDR2 as YFSETQ. The CDR3 DNA is TGTGCCAGCAGCCCCGGGGGGAGCAATCAGCCCCAGCATCTT. Translating gives CASSPGGSNQPQHL.

This clonotype was seen ten or more times. The V and J genes are TRBV10-2 and TRBJ2-7; 8 nucleotides line up with TRBD2. Germline-derived CDR1 and CDR2 are WSHSY and SAAADI. The trim removed 10 bases at V and 7 bases at J, leaving 15 bases unmatched. The CDR3 contains 14 residues. The CDR3 nucleotides are TGCGCCACCAGGCCTTTGACGGGGGGGCAGGAGCAGTACTTC. It specifies CATRPLTGGQEQYF.

About this clonotype itself: Mismatch with germline at one junction end may stem from a read error. The rearrangement uses TRBV19 and TRBJ2-1, with D tentatively TRBD2 (6 bases). This CDR3 spans 13 amino acids. Germline values: CDR1 LNHDA, CDR2 SQIVND (reference sequence). CDR3 coding DNA: TGTGCCAGTAGTATAAGTGCGGGATCTACAATGCTCTTC. It yields the protein CASSISAGSTMLF. The complete variable domain, with remaining parts taken from reference TRBV19 and TRBJ2-1, reads DGGITQSPKYLFRKEGQNVTLSCEQNLNHDAMYWYRQDPGQGLRLIYYSQIVNDFQKGDIAEGYSVSREKKESFPLTVTSAQKNPTAFYLCASSISAGSTMLFGPGTRLTVL.

This clonotype has a count of ten or more. The chain carries TRBV20-1 and TRBJ1-4, with D possibly matching TRBD1 (6 bases). The CDR3 sequence is 11 residues long. Germline V gene data show CDR1 as DFQATT and CDR2 as SNEGSKA (reference sequence). The V end lost 6 bases, the J end lost 11 bases, and 13 bases lay between the germline ends. The CDR3 region has the DNA TGCAGTGCAGGGGACAAAGGGAAACTGTTTTTT. As protein: CSAGDKGKLFF.

This chain connects TRBV29-1 to TRBJ2-3, with D perhaps matching TRBD2 (5 bases). Germline loops: CDR1 SQVTM, CDR2 ANQGSEA. Trimming stripped 4 bases from V and 3 bases from J, with 14 bases between. The CDR3 totals 14 residues. This CDR3 is CSVAGFGRTDTQYF. Written as DNA, the CDR3 is TGCAGCGTTGCGGGATTTGGTAGAACAGATACGCAGTATTTT.

The chain has TRBV20-1 and TRBJ2-1, with 7 positions matching TRBD2. This CDR3 contains 17 residues. V was pared by 3 bases and J by 4 bases, with 15 bases of the junction left unmatched. Germline V gene sequence: CDR1 DFQATT, CDR2 SNEGSKA (reference sequence). The DNA of the CDR3 is TGCAGTGCTAGCCCCCTTTGGGCGGGAGTGAGGTACAATGAGCAGTTCTTC. It specifies CSASPLWAGVRYNEQFF.